Shown below are 17 T cell receptor beta chains from a single sample sequenced in a study of T-cell memory formation after mild COVID-19. TCRdb reanalysed the 5' RACE reads using MiXCR and keeps one entry per CDR3 protein. Among 110,000 to 150,000 distinct CDR3 sequences, 14% were seen once, and the ten largest hold about 26%. Material for sequencing was PBMCs or a T cell subset sorted from them (not recorded which). Receptors originate from an adult woman who had mild COVID-19 (a few samples of this study predate the infection). Cell type and time point are not known.

V usage is TRBV7-3 and J usage is TRBJ1-4; the D is unclear. V shed 5 bases and J shed 5 bases, with 12 bases lying between them. Germline values: CDR1 SGHTA, CDR2 FQGTGA. The CDR3 totals 14 residues. The CDR3 here is CASSPSVANEKLFF. The CDR3 DNA sequence: TGTGCCAGCAGCCCCTCGGTCGCCAATGAAAAACTGTTTTTT.

This clonotype was detected a few times. The genes are TRBV7-2 and TRBJ2-3, with D possibly TRBD2 on 6 matching bases. Trimming took off 2 bases at V and 3 bases at J, with 21 bases between the two ends. This CDR3 contains 18 residues. From germline, CDR1 is SGHTA and CDR2 FQGNSA. For the CDR3, the DNA is TGTGCCAGCAGCTTATCATTATTCGCGCGGGGAGAGACAGATACGCAGTATTTT. This sequence encodes CASSLSLFARGETDTQYF.

V usage is TRBV6-2 or TRBV6-3 and J usage is TRBJ2-1, with 7 bases that match TRBD2. The germline gives CDR1 MNHEY, CDR2 SVGEGT. The CDR3 has 14 residues. The V segment lost 6 bases and the J segment 7 bases; nucleotides outside the gene matches: 9. Written as DNA, the CDR3 is TGTGCCAGCAGCTGGACTAGGGAGGGGAATGAGCAGTTCTTC. The encoded protein is CASSWTREGNEQFF.

This chain connects TRBV5-4 to TRBJ1-2; D remains unclear. The V end lost 0 bases, the J end lost 5 bases, and 11 bases lay between the germline ends. The CDR3 is 14 residues long. Germline V gene sequence: CDR1 SGHNT, CDR2 YYREEE (reference sequence). Here the CDR3 reads CASSLDQLGYGYTF. The CDR3 region has the DNA TGTGCCAGCAGCTTGGACCAGTTGGGGTATGGCTACACCTTC. The full variable domain, in which reference TRBV5-4 and TRBJ1-2 provide the parts outside the CDR3, is ETGVTQSPTHLIKTRGQQVTLRCSSQSGHNTVSWYQQALGQGPQFIFQYYREEENGRGNFPPRFSGLQFPNYSSELNVNALELDDSALYLCASSLDQLGYGYTFGSGTRLTVV.

V and J are TRBV9 and TRBJ1-3, with D uncertain. With 3 bases removed from V and 4 bases from J, the gap between germline ends came to 14 bases. This CDR3 is built from 15 residues. The V gene's germline CDR1 is SGDLS and CDR2 YYNGEE. CDR3 nucleotides: TGTGCCAGCAGCGCAACCCAGAACTGGGGAAACACCATATATTTT. Translating it yields CASSATQNWGNTIYF.

V is TRBV4-1 and J is TRBJ1-5; the match to TRBD1 covers 10 bases. The CDR3 sequence is 17 residues long. V shed 1 base and J 5 bases; nucleotides not matched to a gene: 8. CDR1 MGHRA and CDR2 YSYEKL come from the germline V gene. The CDR3 here is CASSQAFGTGDDQPQHF. CDR3 coding DNA: TGCGCCAGCAGCCAAGCCTTCGGGACAGGGGACGATCAGCCCCAGCATTTT.

This chain links TRBV6-2 or TRBV6-3 with TRBJ1-1; D possibly corresponds to TRBD1 (5 bases). The CDR3 spans 14 residues. CDR1 is MNHEY, CDR2 SVGEGT, per germline. Trimming removed 1 base at V and 3 bases at J, with 9 bases between. In DNA, the CDR3 is TGTGCCAGCAGTTACTACATAGGGGACACTGAAGCTTTCTTT. Encoded protein: CASSYYIGDTEAFF.

At least ten counts were recorded for this clonotype. The gene calls are TRBV4-1 and TRBJ2-7; TRBD2 agrees at 7 bases. Unmatched junction bases numbered 5, after V lost 0 bases and J lost 3 bases. The CDR3 totals 15 residues. The germline V gene has CDR1 MGHRA and CDR2 YSYEKL. The CDR3 sequence: CASSQDGRGNYEQYF. The CDR3 region has the DNA TGCGCCAGCAGCCAAGATGGGAGGGGAAACTACGAGCAGTACTTC.

A few counts support this clonotype. The genes are TRBV4-1 and TRBJ2-3; D may be TRBD2 (6 bases). This CDR3 has 16 amino acids. Between the trimmed V and J ends, which lost 0 bases and 2 bases, there was a span of 12 bases. Germline V gives CDR1 MGHRA, CDR2 YSYEKL. The CDR3, as DNA: TGCGCCAGCAGCCAAGAGAAGGACTACATCACAGATACGCAGTATTTT. This encodes CASSQEKDYITDTQYF.

This clonotype was seen more than once but under ten times. As DNA, the CDR3 is TGTGCCAGCAGCCAAGCCCGGGCGGGACAGGGGACGTACGAGCAGTACTTC. It encodes CASSQARAGQGTYEQYF. The gene calls are TRBV4-2 and TRBJ2-7; TRBD1 matches 10 bases. CDR3 length: 17 residues. Unmatched junction bases numbered 10, after V lost 1 base and J lost 4 bases. Germline CDR1 is LGHNA and CDR2 is YNFKEQ.

The V and J genes are TRBV7-8 and TRBJ2-7; possible D gene TRBD1, 6 bases. Trimming stripped 5 bases from V and 2 bases from J, with 19 bases between. The CDR3 is 16 amino acids. CDR1 is SGHVS, CDR2 FQNEAQ, per germline. CDR3 sequence reads: CASSPGQSDLTYEQYF. CDR3 sequence (DNA): TGTGCCAGCAGCCCAGGACAGTCAGATCTTACCTACGAGCAGTACTTC.

This clonotype was recorded a few times. This rearrangement joins TRBV4-1 to TRBJ2-1; the match to TRBD2 covers 8 bases. The CDR3 covers 16 residues. From germline, CDR1 is MGHRA and CDR2 YSYEKL. Trimming took 5 bases from V and 5 from J; bases not matched to a gene: 11. As DNA, the CDR3 is TGCGCCAGCAGCGCCGAGAGACTAGCGCCTGACAATGAGCAGTTCTTC. It specifies CASSAERLAPDNEQFF.

A few counts support this clonotype. This chain connects TRBV5-8 to TRBJ2-7, with a tentative D call TRBD1 (6 bases). V shed 5 bases and J shed 3 bases, with 12 bases lying between them. This CDR3 is 13 amino acids long. Germline V CDR1 and CDR2: SGHTS, YDEGEE. CDR3 sequence reads: CASRVRGSYEQYF. The CDR3 nucleotides read TGTGCCAGCAGGGTTAGGGGGAGCTACGAGCAGTACTTC.

This chain connects TRBV29-1 to TRBJ2-7; 9 bases are a match to TRBD2. The V gene's germline CDR1 is SQVTM and CDR2 ANQGSEA. Trimming took 1 base from V and 2 from J; bases not matched to a gene: 9. The CDR3 runs to 16 residues. In DNA, the CDR3 is TGCAGCGTTGAAGTGAGGGCGGGAGGGGGTGCCTACGAGCAGTACTTC. This sequence encodes CSVEVRAGGGAYEQYF.

This clonotype was seen a handful of times. V and J are TRBV4-2 and TRBJ2-7, with D tentatively TRBD1 (6 bases). Deletions cut 4 bases from V and 5 bases from J, with 15 bases between. CDR1 and CDR2 (germline): LGHNA, YNFKEQ. The CDR3 spans 14 residues. This CDR3 is CASSRDSGVDEQYF. CDR3 sequence (DNA): TGTGCCAGCAGCCGCGATTCAGGGGTGGACGAGCAGTACTTC.

The chain couples TRBV4-1 to TRBJ2-7, with TRBD2 matching 8 bases. J gave up 3 bases and V 0 bases, and 7 bases lay outside the gene matches. Per the germline V gene, CDR1 is MGHRA and CDR2 is YSYEKL. The CDR3 has 16 amino acids. CDR3 coding DNA: TGCGCCAGCAGCCAAGAAGCGGCTAGCGGGTTCTACGAGCAGTACTTC. It encodes CASSQEAASGFYEQYF.

The chain joins TRBV29-1 to TRBJ2-5, with TRBD2 as a possible D gene (6 bases). The V gene's germline CDR1 is SQVTM and CDR2 ANQGSEA. V gave up 6 bases and J gave up 1 base, with 15 bases separating them. The CDR3 has 14 amino acids. The CDR3 loop reads CSVRLLAAQETQYF. Written as DNA, the CDR3 is TGCAGCGTCCGCCTATTAGCGGCCCAAGAGACCCAGTACTTC. Full variable domain (missing parts from reference TRBV29-1 and TRBJ2-5): SAVISQKPSRDICQRGTSLTIQCQVDSQVTMMFWYRQQPGQSLTLIATANQGSEATYESGFVIDKFPISRPNLTFSTLTVSNMSPEDSSIYLCSVRLLAAQETQYFGPGTRLLVL.